Listed below are T cell receptor beta chains from one sample, sequenced in a study of T cells after somatic rescue of genetic block. Produced via immunoSEQ multiplex PCR; TCRdb's table is partial and in-frame only. The sample lists more than 9,500 clones; just under 80% were seen once. Sequencing was done on a sample of peripheral blood mononuclear cells (PBMCs). The receptors were gathered from a boy between 5 and 17 years old. The CDR3 runs from the conserved cysteine through the conserved F or W. Fields, in order: clone size, V gene, J gene, D gene, CDR3 DNA, CDR3 protein. D genes are given only for firm matches. Expanded clones are given a class, and other clones once, few, many or no size at all.

NA	TRBV7-9	TRBJ2-1	NA	TGTGCCAGCAGCTCAACTAGCTCCTACAATGAGCAGTTCTTC	CASSSTSSYNEQFF
NA	TRBV6-5	TRBJ2-7	TRBD2	TGTGCCAGCATGGGACTAGCGGGGACCTACGAGCAGTACTTC	CASMGLAGTYEQYF
NA	TRBV4-3	TRBJ2-1	NA	TGCGCCAGCAGCCAAGGGGTGGCTATTACCTACAATGAGCAGTTCTTC	CASSQGVAITYNEQFF
NA	TRBV5-1	TRBJ1-1	NA	TGCGCCAGCAGGCTGGGACGGGGCCCTGAAGCTTTCTTT	CASRLGRGPEAFF
NA	TRBV25-1	TRBJ2-2	NA	TGTGCCAGCAGTGAGTGGAGAACTTTTAACACCGGGGAGCTGTTTTTT	CASSEWRTFNTGELFF
NA	TRBV29-1	TRBJ2-5	TRBD2	TGCAGCGTTGACGACCTAGCGGATTTCCAAGAGACCCAGTACTTC	CSVDDLADFQETQYF
NA	TRBV9	TRBJ2-7	TRBD2	TGTGCCAGCAGCCTAAGCCCTAGCGGGAGATCGGCCGAGCAGTACTTC	CASSLSPSGRSAEQYF
NA	TRBV7-8	TRBJ2-7	NA	TGTGCCAGCAGCTTAGGGCCAGGACCTCTCGAGCAGTACTTC	CASSLGPGPLEQYF
once	TRBV5-1	TRBJ2-1	NA	TGCGCCAGCAGCTTGGCCGGGTGGGCACCCGGACACGTTGAGCAGTTCTTC	CASSLAGWAPGHVEQFF
NA	TRBV19	TRBJ2-7	NA	TGTGCCAGTAGCCCACCGGGACAACCCTACGAGCAGTACTTC	CASSPPGQPYEQYF
few	TRBV5-4	TRBJ1-2	NA	TGTGCCAGCAGCGGTACAGGGCCCTATGGCTACACCTTC	CASSGTGPYGYTF
NA	TRBV7-2	TRBJ1-2	NA	TGTGCCAGCAGCTTAGCCCAACCACAGGGAGTATATGGCTACACCTTC	CASSLAQPQGVYGYTF
NA	TRBV7-3	TRBJ2-3	TRBD2	TGTGCCAGCAGCCCATGGACTAGCGGGGGACGGTTAGCAGATACGCAGTATTTT	CASSPWTSGGRLADTQYF
few	TRBV7-7	TRBJ1-1	NA	TGTGCCAGCAGCCTGGACAGTACAACTGAAGCTTTCTTT	CASSLDSTTEAFF